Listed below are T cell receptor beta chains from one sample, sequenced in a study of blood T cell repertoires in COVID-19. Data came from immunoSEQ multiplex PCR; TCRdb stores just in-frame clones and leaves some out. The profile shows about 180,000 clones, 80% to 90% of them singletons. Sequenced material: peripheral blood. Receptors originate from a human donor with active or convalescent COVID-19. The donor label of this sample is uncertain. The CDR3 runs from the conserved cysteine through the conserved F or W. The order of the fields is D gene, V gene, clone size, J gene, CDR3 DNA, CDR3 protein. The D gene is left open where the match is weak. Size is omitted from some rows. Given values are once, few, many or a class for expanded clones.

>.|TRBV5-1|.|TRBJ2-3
TGCGCCAGCAGCTTCTCCGGAGGCACTAGCACAGATACGCAGTATTTT
CASSFSGGTSTDTQYF
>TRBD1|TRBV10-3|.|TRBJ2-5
TGTGCCTCGGGGGCATCCGGGACAGGGGGCCTGGAGACCCAGTACTTC
CASGASGTGGLETQYF
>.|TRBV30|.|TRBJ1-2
TGTGCCTGGACCCTATCTCTTGGACACGTACATGGCTACACCTTC
CAWTLSLGHVHGYTF
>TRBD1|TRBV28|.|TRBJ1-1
TGTGCCAGCAGTCCAGGGGACAGGAACACTGAAGCTTTCTTT
CASSPGDRNTEAFF
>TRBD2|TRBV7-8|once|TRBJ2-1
TGTGCCAGCAGCGACCGACTAGCGGGAGGGGATTACAATGAGCAGTTCTTC
CASSDRLAGGDYNEQFF
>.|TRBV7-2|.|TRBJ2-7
TGTGCCAGCAGCTTGGACAGTTTCCCTCCCTACGAGCAGTACTTC
CASSLDSFPPYEQYF
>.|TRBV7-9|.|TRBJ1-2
TGTGCCAGCAGCTTAGCGATAGCCAACTATGGCTACACCTTC
CASSLAIANYGYTF
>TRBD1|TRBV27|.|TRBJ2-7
TGTGCCAGCAGTTTATATGCAGGGACAGGCTTGCGCGAGCAGTACTTC
CASSLYAGTGLREQYF
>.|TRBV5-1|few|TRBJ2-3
TGCGCCAGCAGCTTGCAGGGGGGTAGCACAGATACGCAGTATTTT
CASSLQGGSTDTQYF
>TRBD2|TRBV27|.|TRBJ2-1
TGTGCCAGCAGCCGGGAGGGGTACAATGAGCAGTTCTTC
CASSREGYNEQFF
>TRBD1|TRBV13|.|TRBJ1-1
TGTGCCAGCAGAATGACAGGGGACACTGAAGCTTTCTTT
CASRMTGDTEAFF
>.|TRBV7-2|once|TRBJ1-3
TGTGCCAGCAGCGTGAACAGAGCATCTGGAAACACCATATATTTT
CASSVNRASGNTIYF
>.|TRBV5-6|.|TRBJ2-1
TGTGCCAGCACCCCCACGGTATCTACCTACAATGAGCAGTTCTTC
CASTPTVSTYNEQFF
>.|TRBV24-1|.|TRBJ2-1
TGTGCCACCAGTGATACACCGACACGCTACAATGAGCAGTTCTTC
CATSDTPTRYNEQFF
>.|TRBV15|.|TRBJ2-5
TGTGCCACCAGCAGGGGGCCCCGTGGGGGGAACCAAGAGACCCAGTACTTC
CATSRGPRGGNQETQYF
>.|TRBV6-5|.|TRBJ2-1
TGTGCCAGCACGGGGGAGGAGACCTCCTACAATGAGCAGTTCTTC
CASTGEETSYNEQFF
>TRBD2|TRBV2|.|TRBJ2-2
TGTGCCAGCAGCGGGGGGGCAGGGAGGACAGTCGGGGAGCTGTTTTTT
CASSGGAGRTVGELFF
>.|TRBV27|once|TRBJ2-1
TGTGCCAGCAGTTTATCTGGCGGTAGGGGTTACAATGAGCAGTTCTTC
CASSLSGGRGYNEQFF
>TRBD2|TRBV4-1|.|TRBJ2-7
TGCGCCAGCAGCCAAGGGGATTGGGGACTAGCGGGAGGGCTCTACGAGCAGTACTTC
CASSQGDWGLAGGLYEQYF
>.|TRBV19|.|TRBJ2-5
TGTGCCAGCCAGGAGTCAGGGCAAGAGACCCAGTACTTC
CASQESGQETQYF
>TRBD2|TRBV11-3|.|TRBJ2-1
TGTGCCAGCAGCCCTCCTAGCGGGAACTACTACTACAATGAGCAGTTCTTC
CASSPPSGNYYYNEQFF
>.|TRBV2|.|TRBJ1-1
TGTGCCAACTCCGGGACTGGGAACACTGAAGCTTTCTTT
CANSGTGNTEAFF
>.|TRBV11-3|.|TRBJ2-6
TGTGCCAGCAGACTGGGCGGGCCCTCTGGGGCCAACGTCCTGACTTTC
CASRLGGPSGANVLTF
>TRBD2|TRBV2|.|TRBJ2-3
TGTGCCAGCAGTGACGGGCTAGCGGGTACAGATACGCAGTATTTT
CASSDGLAGTDTQYF
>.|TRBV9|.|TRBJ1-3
TGTGCCAGCAGCGCCGTCGGGGTTCCCTCTGGAAACACCATATATTTT
CASSAVGVPSGNTIYF
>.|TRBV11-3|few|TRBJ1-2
TGTGCCAGCAGCTCCCCCGCATTTGAGGGATTTACGCATGGCTACACCTTC
CASSSPAFEGFTHGYTF
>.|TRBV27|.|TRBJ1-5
TGTGCCAGCAGTCCCAGGGAAATAAATCAGCCCCAGCATTTT
CASSPREINQPQHF
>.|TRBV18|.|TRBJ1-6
TGTGCCAGCTCACCAGGGGAGTATCGTAATTCACCCCTCCACTTT
CASSPGEYRNSPLHF
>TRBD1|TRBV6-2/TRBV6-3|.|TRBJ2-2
TGTGCCAGCAGTCAACTGGCGGGACAGGTCACCGGGGAGCTGTTTTTT
CASSQLAGQVTGELFF
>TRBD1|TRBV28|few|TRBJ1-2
TGTGCCAGCAGTTCGATCCCCCCGACAGGGGCAGTAACCTTC
CASSSIPPTGAVTF
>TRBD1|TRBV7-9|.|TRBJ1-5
TGTGCCAGCAGCTTAGCGGGACAGGGCCCCCAGCATTTT
CASSLAGQGPQHF
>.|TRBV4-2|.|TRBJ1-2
TGTGCCAGCAGCCAAGAGGCTTCTGGCTATGGCTACACCTTC
CASSQEASGYGYTF
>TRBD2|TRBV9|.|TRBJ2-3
TGTGCCAGCAGCGAACTACCGGGACTAGCGGGAGAGGCAGATACGCAGTATTTT
CASSELPGLAGEADTQYF
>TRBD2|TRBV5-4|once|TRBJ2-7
TGTGCCAGCAGCTTCCTAGCGGGGGGCAACTACGAGCAGTACTTC
CASSFLAGGNYEQYF
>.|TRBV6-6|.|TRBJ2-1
TGTGCCAGCAGTTACTTGAGCAATGAGCAGTTCTTC
CASSYLSNEQFF
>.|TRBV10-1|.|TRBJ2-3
TGCGCCAGCAGTGAGAAGGGGCACGACGCAGATACGCAGTATTTT
CASSEKGHDADTQYF
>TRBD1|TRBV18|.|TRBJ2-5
TGTGCCAGCTCGACAGGGGTCGGGGAGACCCAGTACTTC
CASSTGVGETQYF
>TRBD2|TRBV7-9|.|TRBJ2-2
TGTGCCAGCGGGCTAGCGGGGGGTGCGAACACCGGGGAGCTGTTTTTT
CASGLAGGANTGELFF
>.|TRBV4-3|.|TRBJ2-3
TGCGCCAGCAGCGTGATAGCTAACACAGATACGCAGTATTTT
CASSVIANTDTQYF
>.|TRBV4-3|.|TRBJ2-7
TGCGCCAGCAGCCCCGAGGGAACATACGAGCAGTACTTC
CASSPEGTYEQYF
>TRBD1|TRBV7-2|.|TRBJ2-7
TGTGCCAGCAGCGTTCTCTCCGGGACAGGGGGCCACGAGCAGTACTTC
CASSVLSGTGGHEQYF
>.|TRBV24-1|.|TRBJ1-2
TGTGCCACCTCGCAGGGGCATAACTATGGCTACACCTTC
CATSQGHNYGYTF
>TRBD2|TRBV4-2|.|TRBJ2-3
TGTGCCAGCAGCCAAGAGGCTAGCGGGGGGACAGATACGCAGTATTTT
CASSQEASGGTDTQYF
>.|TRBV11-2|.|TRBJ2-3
TGTGCCAGCAGCGTAACTAGAGCAGATACGCAGTATTTT
CASSVTRADTQYF
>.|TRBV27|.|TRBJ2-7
TGTGCCAGCAGCTCTGGGCTTCTCGTTGAGCAGTACTTC
CASSSGLLVEQYF
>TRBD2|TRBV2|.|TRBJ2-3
TGTGCCAGTCCGGGAGGGCAACGCGATACGCAGTATTTT
CASPGGQRDTQYF
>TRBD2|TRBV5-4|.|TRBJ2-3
TGTGCCAGCACCAGGAGGTCGGCTAGCGGGAGAGGGGGCCAGACAGATACGCAGTATTTT
CASTRRSASGRGGQTDTQYF
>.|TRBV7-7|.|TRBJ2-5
TGTGCTAGCAGCGCTACAGGGGAGACCCAGTACTTC
CASSATGETQYF
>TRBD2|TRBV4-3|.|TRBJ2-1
TGCGCCAGCAGCCAAGATAGCCTAGCGGGGAGCTCCTACAATGAGCAGTTCTTC
CASSQDSLAGSSYNEQFF
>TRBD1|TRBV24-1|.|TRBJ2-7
TGTGCCACCAGTGATACTGGACAGGGCAAGGACGAGCAGTACTTC
CATSDTGQGKDEQYF
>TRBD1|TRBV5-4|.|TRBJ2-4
TGTGCCAGCAGCTTGGAGGGACAGGGTGGGCCCAAAAACATTCAGTACTTC
CASSLEGQGGPKNIQYF
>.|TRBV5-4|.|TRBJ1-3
TGTGCCAGCAGCACCGGGCGGGGCCTCTCTGGAAACACCATATATTTT
CASSTGRGLSGNTIYF
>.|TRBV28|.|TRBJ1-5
TGTGCCAGCAGTAGGGGACACCCTGGCAATCAGCCCCAGCATTTT
CASSRGHPGNQPQHF
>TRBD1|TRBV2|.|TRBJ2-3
TGTGCCAGTCACGACAGGGGGTTCGTGGATACGCAGTATTTT
CASHDRGFVDTQYF
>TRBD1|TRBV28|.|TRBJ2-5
TGTGCCAGCAGTTCACCCGGGACAGGGGGATTAGGAGAGACCCAGTACTTC
CASSSPGTGGLGETQYF
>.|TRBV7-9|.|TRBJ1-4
TGTGCCAGCAGCGCCCCTCTCGGGACAACTAATGAAAAACTGTTTTTT
CASSAPLGTTNEKLFF